These T cell receptor beta chains were read from a single sample in a study of T cell responses to AZD1222 COVID-19 vaccine. Assay: immunoSEQ multiplex PCR; the TCRdb copy retains only in-frame clones and omits some. The table has about 79,000 clones, around 82% seen once. This material consisted of peripheral blood, taken on day 0 of AZD1222 vaccination. Source of these receptors: an adult in good health. CDR3s include the opening cysteine and the closing phenylalanine or tryptophan. Fields, in order: clone size, V gene, D gene, J gene, CDR3 DNA, CDR3 protein. D genes are given only for firm matches. Only some rows state a clone size, as once, few, many or a class for expanded clones.

>NA|TRBV5-1|TRBD1|TRBJ1-2
TGCGCCAGCAGCAGGGACAGTAACTATGGCTACACCTTC
CASSRDSNYGYTF
>medium-sized|TRBV5-6|NA|TRBJ1-3
TGTGCCAGCAGCTCGGACAGTTCCTCTGGAAACACCATATATTTT
CASSSDSSSGNTIYF
>NA|TRBV27|NA|TRBJ1-6
TGTGCCAGCAGTTTATCGGGTGGTGACTCACCCCTCCACTTT
CASSLSGGDSPLHF
>NA|TRBV29-1|TRBD1|TRBJ2-4
TGCAGCGTTGGGTGGACAGGGGAGGGCATTCAGTACTTC
CSVGWTGEGIQYF
>NA|TRBV5-8|NA|TRBJ2-1
TGTGCCAGCAGCTTGGCCAGGGGCGGGAGAACGGATGAGCAGTTCTTC
CASSLARGGRTDEQFF
>NA|TRBV24-1|NA|TRBJ2-7
TGTGCCACCAGTGCCGGGTACCCCTACGAGCAGTACTTC
CATSAGYPYEQYF
>NA|TRBV7-9|TRBD2|TRBJ2-3
TGTGCCAGCAGCCTAGCGGGGGTCACAGATACGCAGTATTTT
CASSLAGVTDTQYF
>NA|TRBV6-5|NA|TRBJ1-6
TGTGCCAGCAAAATTGACGCCCGGGATTCACCCCTCCACTTT
CASKIDARDSPLHF
>NA|TRBV19|TRBD1|TRBJ2-3
TGTGCCAGTAGTAACCCGGGGGGACAGGGGGCTTCGTCAGATACGCAGTATTTT
CASSNPGGQGASSDTQYF
>NA|TRBV2|TRBD2|TRBJ2-1
TGTGCCTCCCTAGGAGCGGGAGTAGGCTACAATGAGCAGTTCTTC
CASLGAGVGYNEQFF
>NA|TRBV27|NA|TRBJ1-4
TGTGCCAGCAGTTTATCTACCAGGATGCAAACTAATGAAAAACTGTTTTTT
CASSLSTRMQTNEKLFF
>NA|TRBV19|TRBD1|TRBJ1-5
TGTGCCAGTAGGCCGACAGGGGTTTGGAGCAATCAGCCCCAGCATTTT
CASRPTGVWSNQPQHF
>NA|TRBV10-3|NA|TRBJ1-5
TGTGCCATCAGTGAGTCGTTGGAGTATAGCAATCAGCCCCAGCATTTT
CAISESLEYSNQPQHF
>NA|TRBV29-1|TRBD2|TRBJ2-1
TGCAGCGTAATTAGTATGGGGACTACCGACTGGAGCTCCTACAATGAGCAGTTCTTC
CSVISMGTTDWSSYNEQFF
>NA|TRBV5-1|NA|TRBJ1-3
TGCGCCAGCAGCCCCGGGGATAATAACTCTGGAAACACCATATATTTT
CASSPGDNNSGNTIYF
>NA|TRBV5-1|TRBD2|TRBJ2-2
TGCGCCAGCTCGGCGGGAGGAATGAACACCGGGGAGCTGTTTTTT
CASSAGGMNTGELFF
>NA|TRBV3-1/TRBV3-2|NA|TRBJ2-5
TGTGCCAGCAGCCTCCGACTAGTTTCCCAAGAGACCCAGTACTTC
CASSLRLVSQETQYF
>NA|TRBV5-4|TRBD1|TRBJ1-4
TGTGCCAGCAGTCTGGACAGGGGTGAACTGTTTTTT
CASSLDRGELFF
>NA|TRBV9|NA|TRBJ2-1
TGTGCCAGCAGCGTAGTGGCGCTAGCGTCTAGCTCCTACAATGAGCAGTTCTTC
CASSVVALASSSYNEQFF
>NA|TRBV6-5|NA|TRBJ2-5
TGTGCCAGCAGTTCGGCGGGAAAGGAGACCCAGTACTTC
CASSSAGKETQYF
>NA|TRBV7-8|NA|TRBJ1-1
TGTGCCAGCAGCTTAGTTGAAAGGGGTTTGAACACTGAAGCTTTCTTT
CASSLVERGLNTEAFF
>NA|TRBV18|NA|TRBJ1-1
TGTGCCAGCTCACCAGAACAGGGAACTGAAGCTTTCTTT
CASSPEQGTEAFF
>NA|TRBV7-9|NA|TRBJ1-4
TGTGCCAGCAGCTTGGACATGGGAATCCTTAATGAAAAACTGTTTTTT
CASSLDMGILNEKLFF
>NA|TRBV2|NA|TRBJ1-5
TGTGCCAGCAGATTAAGCAGGGAAGGCAATCAGCCCCAGCATTTT
CASRLSREGNQPQHF
>NA|TRBV30|TRBD1|TRBJ1-5
TGTGCCTGGAGAGGACAGGGTGTAGCCAATCAGCCCCAGCATTTT
CAWRGQGVANQPQHF
>NA|TRBV5-8|NA|TRBJ2-7
TGTGCCAGCAGCTTGACAGGGCGCGGGCAGTACTTC
CASSLTGRGQYF
>once|TRBV18|TRBD1|TRBJ1-2
TGTGCCAGCTCATACGGACAGGGTCGCGACTATGGCTACACCTTC
CASSYGQGRDYGYTF
>NA|TRBV10-3|TRBD2|TRBJ2-2
TGTGCCATCAGTGAAGCGCCCGGGACTAGCGGGATTAACACCGGGGAGCTGTTTTTT
CAISEAPGTSGINTGELFF
>once|TRBV11-1|TRBD2|TRBJ2-1
TGTGCCAGCAGCTATCCGGGACTAGCCGTTGGGAATGAGCAGTTCTTC
CASSYPGLAVGNEQFF
>NA|TRBV5-1|TRBD2|TRBJ2-3
TGCGCCAGCAGCGTGACTAGCGGGGGGGCCGGTACAGATACGCAGTATTTT
CASSVTSGGAGTDTQYF
>NA|TRBV2|TRBD1|TRBJ2-7
TGTGCCAGCAGCTGGGGACAGGGGGCCTACGAGCAGTACTTC
CASSWGQGAYEQYF
>NA|TRBV6-5|TRBD1|TRBJ2-1
TGTGCCAGCGGGGACAGGGCAAATGAGCAGTTCTTC
CASGDRANEQFF
>NA|TRBV7-4|NA|TRBJ2-7
TGTGCCAGCAGCCCCGTTAAGGTCGCGCAGTACTTC
CASSPVKVAQYF
>few|TRBV15|NA|TRBJ1-5
TGTGCCACCAGCAGAGATGAAAGGCCCCAGCATTTT
CATSRDERPQHF
>NA|TRBV19|NA|TRBJ1-2
TGTGCCAGTAGTATGTCCCGATACCGGGACACACTGGGCTACACCTTC
CASSMSRYRDTLGYTF
>NA|TRBV6-1|NA|TRBJ1-3
TGTGCCAGCAGTGAGAACATCGCTGGAAACACCATATATTTT
CASSENIAGNTIYF
>few|TRBV3-1/TRBV3-2|NA|TRBJ1-2
TGTGCCAGCAGCCAAGCCCCCTCCGGGGTAGATGGCTACACCTTC
CASSQAPSGVDGYTF
>NA|TRBV6-1|NA|TRBJ2-5
TGTGCCAGCAGTGAATACGGAAAACAAGAGACCCAGTACTTC
CASSEYGKQETQYF
>few|TRBV5-4|NA|TRBJ1-1
TGTGCCAGCAGCCCAGGAGGGGGAGGAGCTTTCTTT
CASSPGGGGAFF
>NA|TRBV29-1|NA|TRBJ2-7
TGCAGCGTTGAATGGCGGGGAACGGGGGAGCAGTACTTC
CSVEWRGTGEQYF
>NA|TRBV7-9|TRBD2|TRBJ2-7
TGTGCCAGCAGCTCCGGGACTAGCGGGGGGGCCCGGGAGCAGTACTTC
CASSSGTSGGAREQYF
>NA|TRBV11-3|NA|TRBJ2-2
TGTGCCAGCAGCTTTAGGGGAACCGGGGAGCTGTTTTTT
CASSFRGTGELFF
>NA|TRBV5-1|NA|TRBJ2-7
TGCGCCAGCAGCTTGCCCTACGAGCAGTACTTC
CASSLPYEQYF
>once|TRBV25-1|TRBD1|TRBJ1-4
TGTGCCAGCAGAGACAGGGGAAGGGGTGAAAAACTGTTTTTT
CASRDRGRGEKLFF
>NA|TRBV24-1|TRBD1|TRBJ2-1
TGTGCCACCAGTGATGCACAGGGGGATTCCTACAATGAGCAGTTCTTC
CATSDAQGDSYNEQFF
>NA|TRBV10-3|TRBD2|TRBJ2-7
TGTGCCATCAGACAGACTAGCGGGGACTACGAGCAGTACTTC
CAIRQTSGDYEQYF
>NA|TRBV4-1|NA|TRBJ2-5
TGCGCCAGCAGCCAGTACGGAGTCCAAGAGACCCAGTACTTC
CASSQYGVQETQYF
>NA|TRBV19|TRBD2|TRBJ2-1
TGTGCCAGTAGTCTCCCGGGGGCTAGCGGGAGGGCCGCTGAGCAGTTCTTC
CASSLPGASGRAAEQFF
>few|TRBV7-8|NA|TRBJ1-1
TGTGCCAGCAGCTTATATCTAGACCCGAGAACTGAAGCTTTCTTT
CASSLYLDPRTEAFF
>once|TRBV6-5|NA|TRBJ2-2
TGTGCCAGCAGTTCGAGGGGTCCCGGGGAGCTGTTTTTT
CASSSRGPGELFF
>NA|TRBV19|NA|TRBJ1-5
TGTGCCAGTAGTAAGTCAGGCAATCAGCCCCAGCATTTT
CASSKSGNQPQHF
>NA|TRBV30|TRBD1|TRBJ2-7
TGTGCCTGGAGTGGACAGGGGGCTTCCTACGAGCAGTACTTC
CAWSGQGASYEQYF
>NA|TRBV11-3|NA|TRBJ2-7
TGTGCCAGCAGCTTACAGGTCAGGGTCAACGAGCAGTACTTC
CASSLQVRVNEQYF
>NA|TRBV15|TRBD1|TRBJ2-7
TGTGCCACCAGCAGAACAAGGGACAGGGGATACGAGCAGTACTTC
CATSRTRDRGYEQYF
>NA|TRBV4-1|TRBD1|TRBJ1-4
TGCGCCAGCAGACTTACAGGGGGGACCGAAAAACTGTTTTTT
CASRLTGGTEKLFF